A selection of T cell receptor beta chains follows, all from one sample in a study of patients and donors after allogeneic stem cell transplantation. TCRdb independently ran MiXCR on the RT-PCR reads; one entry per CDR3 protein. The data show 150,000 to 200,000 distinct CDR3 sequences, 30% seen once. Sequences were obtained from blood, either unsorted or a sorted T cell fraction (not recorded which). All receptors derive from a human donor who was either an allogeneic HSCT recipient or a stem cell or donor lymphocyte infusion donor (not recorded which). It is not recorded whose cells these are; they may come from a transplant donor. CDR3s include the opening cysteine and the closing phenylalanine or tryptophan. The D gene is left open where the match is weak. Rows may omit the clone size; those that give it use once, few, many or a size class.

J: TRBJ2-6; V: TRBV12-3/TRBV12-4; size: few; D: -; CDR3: CASSGQSGANVLTF; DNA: TGTGCCAGCAGTGGACAGTCTGGGGCCAACGTCCTGACTTTC
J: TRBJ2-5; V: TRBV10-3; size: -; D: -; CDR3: CAISEHQETQYF; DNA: TGTGCCATCAGTGAACACCAAGAGACCCAGTACTTC
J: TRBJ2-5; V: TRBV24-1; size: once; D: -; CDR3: CATSDLRRDRETQYF; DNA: TGTGCCACCAGTGACCTTCGACGTGATCGGGAGACCCAGTACTTC
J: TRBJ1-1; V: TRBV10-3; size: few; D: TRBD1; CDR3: CAISEPTGGLNTEAFF; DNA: TGTGCCATCAGTGAACCGACAGGGGGTTTGAACACTGAAGCTTTCTTT
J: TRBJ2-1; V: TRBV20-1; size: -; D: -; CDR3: CSGTGYNEQFF; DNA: TGCAGTGGGACGGGGTACAATGAGCAGTTCTTC
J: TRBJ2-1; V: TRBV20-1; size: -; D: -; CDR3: CSAVGPSGNEQFF; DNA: TGCAGTGCCGTCGGGCCTTCTGGGAATGAGCAGTTCTTC
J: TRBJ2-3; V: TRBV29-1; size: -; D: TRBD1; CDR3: CSVTGTGVITTDTQYF; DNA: TGCAGCGTGACCGGGACAGGGGTAATTACGACAGATACGCAGTATTTT
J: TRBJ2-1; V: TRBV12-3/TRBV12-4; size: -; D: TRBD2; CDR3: CASSWTSGTRSYYNEQFF; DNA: TGTGCCAGCAGTTGGACTAGCGGGACCCGATCCTACTACAATGAGCAGTTCTTC
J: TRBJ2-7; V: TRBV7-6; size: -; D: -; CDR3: CASSPTGPFPYEQYF; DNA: TGTGCCAGCAGCCCGACGGGACCCTTCCCCTACGAGCAGTACTTC
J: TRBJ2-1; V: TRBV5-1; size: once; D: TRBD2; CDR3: CASSEPSGRAGQFF; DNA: TGCGCCAGCAGCGAGCCTAGCGGGAGGGCCGGGCAGTTCTTC
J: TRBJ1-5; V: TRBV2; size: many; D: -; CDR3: CASSTGSGVNQPQHF; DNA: TGTGCCAGCAGTACGGGATCCGGGGTCAATCAGCCCCAGCATTTT
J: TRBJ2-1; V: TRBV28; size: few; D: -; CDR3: CASSSGSALGYNEQFF; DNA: TGTGCCAGCAGTTCGGGGTCAGCCCTGGGCTACAATGAGCAGTTCTTC
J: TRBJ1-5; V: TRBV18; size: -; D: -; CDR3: CASSRMRDDQPQHF; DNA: TGTGCCAGCTCACGTATGAGGGACGATCAGCCCCAGCATTTT
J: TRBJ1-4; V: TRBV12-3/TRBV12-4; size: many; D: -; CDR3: CASSFSPPTNEKLFF; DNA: TGTGCCAGCAGTTTTAGTCCGCCGACTAATGAAAAACTGTTTTTT
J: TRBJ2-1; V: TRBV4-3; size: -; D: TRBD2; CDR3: CASSLGAGSLDEQFF; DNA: TGCGCCAGCAGCCTCGGAGCGGGAAGTCTAGATGAGCAGTTCTTC
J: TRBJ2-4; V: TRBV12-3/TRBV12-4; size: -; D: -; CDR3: CASTDRAGAKNIQYF; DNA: TGTGCCAGCACCGACAGAGCGGGAGCCAAAAACATTCAGTACTTC
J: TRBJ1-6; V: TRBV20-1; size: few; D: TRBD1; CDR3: CSARDSTGVHNSPLHF; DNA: TGCAGTGCTAGAGATTCGACAGGGGTACACAATTCACCCCTCCACTTT
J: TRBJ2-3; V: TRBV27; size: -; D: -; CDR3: CASTFLGAADTQYF; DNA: TGTGCCAGCACGTTCTTAGGGGCCGCGGATACGCAGTATTTT
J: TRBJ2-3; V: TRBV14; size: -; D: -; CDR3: CASSQAWLDTQYF; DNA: TGTGCCAGCAGCCAAGCGTGGTTAGATACGCAGTATTTT
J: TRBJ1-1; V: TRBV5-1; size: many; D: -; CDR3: CASSLETVRYTEAFF; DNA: TGCGCCAGCAGCTTGGAGACAGTGAGGTACACTGAAGCTTTCTTT
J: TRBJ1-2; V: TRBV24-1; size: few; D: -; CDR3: CATSEGSNYGYTF; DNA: TGTGCCACTTCGGAAGGATCTAACTATGGCTACACCTTC
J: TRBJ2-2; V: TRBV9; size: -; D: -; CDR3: CASSVRSAGELFF; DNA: TGTGCCAGCAGCGTCCGTAGTGCCGGGGAGCTGTTTTTT
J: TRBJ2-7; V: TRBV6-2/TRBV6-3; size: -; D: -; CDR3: CASSYGPSDLYEQYF; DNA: TGTGCCAGCAGTTACGGCCCTAGCGACTTGTACGAGCAGTACTTC
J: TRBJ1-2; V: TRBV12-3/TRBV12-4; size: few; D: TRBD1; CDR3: CASRGTGGYGDYGYTF; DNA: TGTGCCAGCAGGGGGACAGGGGGCTATGGGGACTATGGCTACACCTTC
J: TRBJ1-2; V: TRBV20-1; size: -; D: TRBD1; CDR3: CSARTGGYGYTF; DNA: TGCAGTGCCAGGACAGGGGGGTATGGCTACACCTTC
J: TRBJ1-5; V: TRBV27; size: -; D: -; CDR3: CATLTARNISNQPQHF; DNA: TGTGCCACCCTGACAGCAAGAAATATTAGCAATCAGCCCCAGCATTTT
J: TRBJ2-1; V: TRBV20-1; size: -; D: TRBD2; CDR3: CSARQGGTYNEQFF; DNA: TGCAGTGCTAGGCAGGGAGGGACCTACAATGAGCAGTTCTTC
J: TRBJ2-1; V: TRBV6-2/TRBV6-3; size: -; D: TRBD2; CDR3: CATGKREALYNEQFF; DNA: TGTGCCACGGGGAAGCGGGAGGCCCTATACAATGAGCAGTTCTTC
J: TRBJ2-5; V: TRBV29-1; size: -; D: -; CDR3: CSVEDPRNQETQYF; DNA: TGCAGCGTTGAAGATCCCCGGAACCAAGAGACCCAGTACTTC